This TCR beta chain was documented in a study of cytomegalovirus exposure and HLA in healthy donors. With V trimmed by 2 bases and J by 4 bases, 6 bases remained unmatched. CDR1 and CDR2 (germline): GTSNPN, SVGIG (reference sequence). CDR3 size: 15 residues. Study-wide findings and caveats: The authors later linked a missense DCLRE1C variant to TCR beta V- and J-gene trimming. Sequencing depth roughly uniform across donors was assumed in presence/absence analyses. When a later analysis compared HLA-associated TCR beta chains with equally common others, the HLA-associated chains turned out to be more clonally expanded and to have lower generation probabilities.

PCR was performed using 60 Vbeta and 13 Jbeta primers. Generated by immunoSEQ multiplex PCR, the TCRdb table keeps only in-frame clones and is missing some. The sample has about 150,000 clones, 65% to 90% seen once. While unrecorded immune exposures were likely, the donors were nominally healthy when sampled. Remarks on this clone: The target antigen is unknown.

The TCR comes from a woman aged 45-65 years in good health and CMV-seropositive. The rearrangement uses TRBV30 and TRBJ2-3; 10 positions match TRBD1. The sample was PBMCs. In nucleotides, the CDR3 is TGTGCCTGGAGTTCGGGACAGGGGTTTTCAGATACGCAGTATTTT. Translated, it gives CAWSSGQGFSDTQYF.